This passage covers 12 T cell receptor beta chains from one sample sequenced in a study of post-analysis software for immune sequencing data. Study-wide points: Comparison of patients with controls showed a handful of TRBV segments more frequent in patients, TRBV5-6, TRBV5-1 and TRBV20-1 among them.

Unique molecular identifiers were present in the TCR beta cDNA libraries. TCRdb reprocessed the PCR reads via MiXCR and lists one record per CDR3 protein. Of roughly 870,000 distinct CDR3 sequences in the sample, under 70% were seen once. These TCRs' antigens remain unknown. The source material was blood. The receptors originated from a girl under 18 with multiple sclerosis.

Many counts were recorded for this clonotype. V is TRBV5-5 and J is TRBJ1-5; unclear D gene. The CDR3 has 14 amino acids. V was trimmed by 3 bases and J by 7 bases, leaving 14 bases between them. Germline V gene data show CDR1 as SGHKS and CDR2 as YYEKEE (reference sequence). Here the CDR3 reads CASSSYEGAQPQHF. Here the CDR3 DNA reads TGTGCCAGCAGCTCATACGAGGGTGCGCAGCCCCAGCATTTT.

The chain recombines TRBV2 with TRBJ1-5; no clear D. Germline CDR1 and CDR2: SNHLY and FYNNEI. V was pared by 7 bases and J by 0 bases, with 7 bases between. This CDR3 has 13 amino acids. The CDR3 DNA sequence: TGTGCCAGCAACACTTATAGCAATCAGCCCCAGCATTTT. Protein sequence: CASNTYSNQPQHF. Supplemented by reference TRBV2 and TRBJ1-5, the full variable domain reads EPEVTQTPSHQVTQMGQEVILRCVPISNHLYFYWYRQILGQKVEFLVSFYNNEISEKSEIFDDQFSVERPDGSNFTLKIRSTKLEDSAMYFCASNTYSNQPQHFGDGTRLSIL.

Worth noting for this clonotype: The germline gene is not matched at one end of the junction; a read error may be the cause. The rearrangement uses TRBV10-3 and TRBJ2-3; 10 bases align to TRBD2. The V gene's germline CDR1 is ENHRY and CDR2 SYGVKD. This CDR3 has 16 amino acids. CDR3 DNA: TGTGCCGTCAGTGAGATGCCTAGCGGGAGAATAGATACGCAGTATTTT. Translated: CAVSEMPSGRIDTQYF.

CDR3 loop: CASSFQTSTDTQYF. In nucleotides, the CDR3 is TGTGCCAGCAGCTTCCAAACTAGCACAGATACGCAGTATTTT. The gene calls are TRBV7-3 and TRBJ2-3; D gene ambiguous. V lost 3 bases and J 0 bases, leaving 7 bases between the germline ends. CDR3 length: 14 residues. In germline, CDR1 is SGHTA, CDR2 FQGTGA.

This clonotype was observed a few times. The chain has TRBV4-1 and TRBJ2-1, with D uncertain. V gave up 1 base and J gave up 0 bases, with 7 bases separating them. The CDR3 sequence is 15 residues long. Germline CDR1 reads MGHRA; CDR2 reads YSYEKL. The DNA for the CDR3 is TGCGCCAGCAGCCAAGGACCTTTCTCCTACAATGAGCAGTTCTTC. Protein sequence: CASSQGPFSYNEQFF.

This chain joins TRBV5-1 and TRBJ2-2, with 7 bases that match TRBD1. The germline CDR1 and CDR2 sequences are SGHRS and YFSETQ. Trimming cost V 3 bases and J 2 bases; bases outside gene matches: 4. CDR3 length: 15 residues. CDR3 residues: CASSWDRKNTGELFF. The CDR3 DNA reads as TGCGCCAGCAGCTGGGACAGAAAAAACACCGGGGAGCTGTTTTTT.

This clonotype came up once. The chain couples TRBV29-1 to TRBJ1-5; 9 positions agree with TRBD1. Germline CDR1 is SQVTM and CDR2 is ANQGSEA. Germline trimming cut 6 bases from V and 0 bases from J; bases unmatched to any gene: 9. CDR3 size: 16 residues. CDR3 sequence: CSVLDRGVSSNQPQHF. CDR3 sequence (DNA): TGCAGCGTCCTGGACAGGGGAGTAAGTAGCAATCAGCCCCAGCATTTT.

There are a few counts of this clonotype. The J gene is TRBJ2-5, the V gene TRBV7-9; D not resolved. The J call may be faulty, since TRBJ2-7 better matches the DNA end. There are 15 residues in the CDR3. Looked up from germline, CDR1 is SEHNR and CDR2 is FQNEAQ (reference sequence). CDR3 region: CASSGRPILVDEQYF. The CDR3 DNA reads as TGTGCCAGCAGCGGCCGGCCAATCTTAGTGGACGAGCAGTACTTC.

V usage is TRBV12-3 or TRBV12-4 and J usage is TRBJ2-7; no firm D call. V was shortened by 5 bases and J by 3 bases, with 8 bases between the two germline ends. This CDR3 spans 12 amino acids. The CDR3 DNA is TGTGCCAGCAGTAATGCGGTCTACGAGCAGTACTTC. Translating gives CASSNAVYEQYF.

The V and J genes are TRBV27 and TRBJ2-7; 8 bases agree with TRBD1. V shed 2 bases, J shed 6 bases, and the junction held 6 bases outside the gene matches. Germline CDR1 and CDR2: MNHEY and SMNVEV (reference sequence). CDR3 length: 14 residues. This CDR3 reads CASSLGRGRGEQYF. The CDR3 nucleotides are TGTGCCAGCAGTTTAGGCAGGGGGCGCGGCGAGCAGTACTTC.

The chain employs TRBV4-1 and TRBJ2-4; 9 bases line up with TRBD1. The end of the DNA fits TRBJ2-7 better, so the J call may be wrong. CDR3 length equals 16 residues. CDR1 and CDR2 (germline): MGHRA, YSYEKL. The CDR3 coding sequence is TGCGCCAGCAGCCACCCCAAGGGGGACAGGGTTGTCGAGCAGTACTTC. Protein: CASSHPKGDRVVEQYF.

This clonotype has just a few counts. The V and J genes are TRBV12-3 or TRBV12-4 and TRBJ2-1; 8 positions match TRBD1. The CDR3 totals 14 residues. Trimming cost V 6 bases and J 2 bases; bases outside gene matches: 3. The CDR3 loop is CASSGQGPYNEQFF. CDR3 nucleotide sequence: TGTGCCAGCAGCGGACAGGGACCCTACAATGAGCAGTTCTTC.